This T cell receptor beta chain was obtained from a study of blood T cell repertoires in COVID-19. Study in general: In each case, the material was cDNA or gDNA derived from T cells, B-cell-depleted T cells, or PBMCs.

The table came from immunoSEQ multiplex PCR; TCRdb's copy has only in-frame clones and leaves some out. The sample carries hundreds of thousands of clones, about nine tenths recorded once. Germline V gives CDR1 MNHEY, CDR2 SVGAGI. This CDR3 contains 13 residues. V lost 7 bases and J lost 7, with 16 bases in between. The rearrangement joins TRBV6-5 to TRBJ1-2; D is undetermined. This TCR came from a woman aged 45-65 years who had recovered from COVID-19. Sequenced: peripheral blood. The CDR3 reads CASTRGGAGGYTF. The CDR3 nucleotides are TGTGCCAGCACTCGTGGAGGCGCTGGTGGCTACACCTTC.